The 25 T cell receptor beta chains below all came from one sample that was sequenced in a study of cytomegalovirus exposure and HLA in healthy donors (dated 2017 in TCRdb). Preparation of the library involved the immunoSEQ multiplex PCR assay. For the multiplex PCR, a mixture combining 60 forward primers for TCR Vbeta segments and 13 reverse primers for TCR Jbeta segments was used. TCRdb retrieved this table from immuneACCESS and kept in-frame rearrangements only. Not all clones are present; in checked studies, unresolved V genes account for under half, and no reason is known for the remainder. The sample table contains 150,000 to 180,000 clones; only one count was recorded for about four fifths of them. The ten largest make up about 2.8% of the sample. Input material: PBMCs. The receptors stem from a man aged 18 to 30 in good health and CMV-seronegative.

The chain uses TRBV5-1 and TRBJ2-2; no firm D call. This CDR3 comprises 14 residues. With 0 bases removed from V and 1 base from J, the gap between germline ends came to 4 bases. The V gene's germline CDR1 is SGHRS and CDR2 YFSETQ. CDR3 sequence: CASSLDGNTGELFF. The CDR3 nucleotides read TGCGCCAGCAGCTTGGACGGGAACACCGGGGAGCTGTTTTTT.

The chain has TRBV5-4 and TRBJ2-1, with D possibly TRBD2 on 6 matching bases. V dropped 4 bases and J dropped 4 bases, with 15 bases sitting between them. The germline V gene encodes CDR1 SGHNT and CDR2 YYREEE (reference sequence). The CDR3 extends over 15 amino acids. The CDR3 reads CASSPQTSVYNEQFF. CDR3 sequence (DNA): TGTGCCAGCAGCCCTCAGACTAGTGTGTACAATGAGCAGTTCTTC. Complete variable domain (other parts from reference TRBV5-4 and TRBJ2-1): ETGVTQSPTHLIKTRGQQVTLRCSSQSGHNTVSWYQQALGQGPQFIFQYYREEENGRGNFPPRFSGLQFPNYSSELNVNALELDDSALYLCASSPQTSVYNEQFFGPGTRLTVL.

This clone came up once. CDR3 nucleotides: TGTGCCAGTAGTCGGCGGGGCTCGGAGACCCAGTACTTC. Its translation is CASSRRGSETQYF. The chain employs TRBV19 and TRBJ2-5; tentative D call: TRBD2 (6 bases). Germline CDR1 and CDR2: LNHDA and SQIVND (reference sequence). V shed 5 bases and J shed 5 bases, with 12 bases lying between them. The CDR3 is 13 residues long.

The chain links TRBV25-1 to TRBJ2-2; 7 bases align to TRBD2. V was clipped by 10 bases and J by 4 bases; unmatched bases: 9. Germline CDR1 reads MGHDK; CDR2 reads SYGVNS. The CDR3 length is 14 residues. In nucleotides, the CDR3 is TGTGCCACCTCCGGGGGGTGGGGCACCGGGGAGCTGTTTTTT. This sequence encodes CATSGGWGTGELFF.

CDR3 bases: TGCGCCAGCAACAAACTAGCGGGGAGGGATACGCAGTATTTT. This gives the protein CASNKLAGRDTQYF. This rearrangement joins TRBV5-1 to TRBJ2-3, with TRBD2 identical over 10 bases. The V gene's germline CDR1 is SGHRS and CDR2 YFSETQ. The CDR3 consists of 14 residues. V lost 6 bases, J lost 6 bases, and 7 bases stayed unmatched.

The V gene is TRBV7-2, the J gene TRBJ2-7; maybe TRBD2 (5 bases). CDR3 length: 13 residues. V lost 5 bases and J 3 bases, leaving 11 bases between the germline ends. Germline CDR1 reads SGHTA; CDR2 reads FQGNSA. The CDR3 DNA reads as TGTGCCAGCAGCAAATTCCGGGACTACGAGCAGTACTTC. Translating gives CASSKFRDYEQYF.

The CDR3 spells CAISEPLPASGRPSSYEQYF. CDR3 in DNA: TGTGCCATCAGTGAGCCTCTTCCCGCTAGCGGGAGGCCCTCCTCCTACGAGCAGTACTTC. This chain connects TRBV10-3 to TRBJ2-7, with 11 bases matching TRBD2. Germline V lookup: CDR1 ENHRY, CDR2 SYGVKD. V lost 2 bases to trimming and J lost 0 bases; unmatched junction nucleotides: 15. This CDR3 has 20 residues.

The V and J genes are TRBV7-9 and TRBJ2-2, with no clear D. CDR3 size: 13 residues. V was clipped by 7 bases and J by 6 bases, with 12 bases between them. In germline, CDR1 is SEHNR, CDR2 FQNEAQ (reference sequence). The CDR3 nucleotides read TGTGCCAGCACCCCCGCCTACCCCGGGGAGCTGTTTTTT. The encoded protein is CASTPAYPGELFF. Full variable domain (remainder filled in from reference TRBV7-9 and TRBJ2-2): DTGVSQNPRHKITKRGQNVTFRCDPISEHNRLYWYRQTLGQGPEFLTYFQNEAQLEKSRLLSDRFSAERPKGSFSTLEIQRTEQGDSAMYLCASTPAYPGELFFGEGSRLTVL.

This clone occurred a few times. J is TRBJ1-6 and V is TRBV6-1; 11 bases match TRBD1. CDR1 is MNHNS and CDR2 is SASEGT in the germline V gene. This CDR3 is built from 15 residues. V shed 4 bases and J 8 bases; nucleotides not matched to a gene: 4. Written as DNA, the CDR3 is TGTGCCAGCAGTGGGGGGACAGGGGGTGATTCACCCCTCCACTTT. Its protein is CASSGGTGGDSPLHF.

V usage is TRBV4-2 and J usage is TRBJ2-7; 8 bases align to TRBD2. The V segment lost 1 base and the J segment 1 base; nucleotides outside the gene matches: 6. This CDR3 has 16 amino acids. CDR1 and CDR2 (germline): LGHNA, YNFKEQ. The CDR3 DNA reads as TGTGCCAGCAGCCAAGGACAAGCGGGGGAGTCCTACGAGCAGTACTTC. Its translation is CASSQGQAGESYEQYF.

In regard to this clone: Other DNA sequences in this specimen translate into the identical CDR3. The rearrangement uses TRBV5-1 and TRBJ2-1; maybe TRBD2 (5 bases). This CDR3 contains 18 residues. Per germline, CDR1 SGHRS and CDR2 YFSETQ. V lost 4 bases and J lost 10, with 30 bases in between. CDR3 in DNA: TGCGCCAGCAGCCTGGGTGTTTCGGGCCGCGTCGTCGGGGAGGAGCAGTTCTTC. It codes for CASSLGVSGRVVGEEQFF. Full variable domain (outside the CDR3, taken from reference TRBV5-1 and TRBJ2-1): KAGVTQTPRYLIKTRGQQVTLSCSPISGHRSVSWYQQTPGQGLQFLFEYFSETQRNKGNFPGRFSGRQFSNSRSEMNVSTLELGDSALYLCASSLGVSGRVVGEEQFFGPGTRLTVL.

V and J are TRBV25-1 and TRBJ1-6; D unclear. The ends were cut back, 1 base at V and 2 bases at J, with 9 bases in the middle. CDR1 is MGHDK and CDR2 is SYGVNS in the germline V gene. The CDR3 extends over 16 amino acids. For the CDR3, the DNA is TGTGCCAGCAGTGAATGGCGGGTGCCCTATAATTCACCCCTCCACTTT. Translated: CASSEWRVPYNSPLHF.

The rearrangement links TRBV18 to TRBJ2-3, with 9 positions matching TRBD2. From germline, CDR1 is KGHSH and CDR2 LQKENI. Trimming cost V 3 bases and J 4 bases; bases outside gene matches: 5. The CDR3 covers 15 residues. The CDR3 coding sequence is TGTGCCAGCTCACCCGGCGGGGGGGTCGCAGATACGCAGTATTTT. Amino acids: CASSPGGGVADTQYF.

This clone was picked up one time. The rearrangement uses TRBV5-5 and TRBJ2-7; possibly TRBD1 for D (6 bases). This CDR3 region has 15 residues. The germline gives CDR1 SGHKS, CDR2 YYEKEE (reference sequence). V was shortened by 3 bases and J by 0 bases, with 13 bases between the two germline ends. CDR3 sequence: CASSSRQAYSYEQYV. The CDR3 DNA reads TGTGCCAGCAGCTCCCGACAGGCTTACTCCTACGAGCAGTACGTC.

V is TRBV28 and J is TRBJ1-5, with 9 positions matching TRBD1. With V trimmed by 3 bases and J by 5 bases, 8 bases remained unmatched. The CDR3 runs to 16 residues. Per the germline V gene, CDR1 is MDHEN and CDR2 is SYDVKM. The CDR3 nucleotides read TGTGCCAGCAGTTTGGGACAGGGCGGGGGTTATCAGCCCCAGCATTTT. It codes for CASSLGQGGGYQPQHF.

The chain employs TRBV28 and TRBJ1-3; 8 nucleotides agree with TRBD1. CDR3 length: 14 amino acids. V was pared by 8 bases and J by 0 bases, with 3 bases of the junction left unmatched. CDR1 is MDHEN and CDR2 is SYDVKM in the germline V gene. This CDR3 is CASAQGGSGNTIYF. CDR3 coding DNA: TGTGCCAGCGCACAGGGGGGCTCTGGAAACACCATATATTTT.

The CDR3, as DNA: TGTGCCTGGAGCAGTCTCACAGATACGCAGTATTTT. This encodes CAWSSLTDTQYF. The rearrangement links TRBV30 to TRBJ2-3; D gene ambiguous. The V end was cut by 3 bases, the J end by 2 bases, with 6 bases between. The germline CDR1 and CDR2 sequences are GTSNPN and SVGIG (reference sequence). CDR3 length: 12 amino acids.

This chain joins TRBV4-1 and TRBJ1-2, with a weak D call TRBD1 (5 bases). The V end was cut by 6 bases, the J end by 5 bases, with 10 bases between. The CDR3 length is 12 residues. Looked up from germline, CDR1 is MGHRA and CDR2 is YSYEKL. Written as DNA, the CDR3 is TGCGCCAGCAGAGACAGTTGGTATGGCTACACCTTC. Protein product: CASRDSWYGYTF.

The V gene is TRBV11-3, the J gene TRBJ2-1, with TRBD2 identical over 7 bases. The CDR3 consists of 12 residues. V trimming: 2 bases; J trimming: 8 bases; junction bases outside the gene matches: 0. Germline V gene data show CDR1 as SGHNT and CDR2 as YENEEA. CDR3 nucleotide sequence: TGTGCCAGCAGCTTACGGGGGGATGAGCAGTTCTTC. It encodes CASSLRGDEQFF.

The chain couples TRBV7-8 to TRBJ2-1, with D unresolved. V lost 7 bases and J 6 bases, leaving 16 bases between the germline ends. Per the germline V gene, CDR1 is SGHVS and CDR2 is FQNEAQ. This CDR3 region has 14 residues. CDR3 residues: CASIPALHSNEQFF. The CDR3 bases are TGTGCCAGCATCCCCGCCCTACACAGCAATGAGCAGTTCTTC.

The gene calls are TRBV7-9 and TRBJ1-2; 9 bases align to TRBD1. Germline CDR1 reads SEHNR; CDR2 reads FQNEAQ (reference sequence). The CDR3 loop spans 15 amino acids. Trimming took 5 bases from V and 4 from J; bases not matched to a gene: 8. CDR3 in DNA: TGTGCCAGCAGCGCCCGGACAGGGGAGGGCTATGGCTACACCTTC. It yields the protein CASSARTGEGYGYTF. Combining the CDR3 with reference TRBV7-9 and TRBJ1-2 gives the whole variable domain DTGVSQNPRHKITKRGQNVTFRCDPISEHNRLYWYRQTLGQGPEFLTYFQNEAQLEKSRLLSDRFSAERPKGSFSTLEIQRTEQGDSAMYLCASSARTGEGYGYTFGSGTRLTVV.

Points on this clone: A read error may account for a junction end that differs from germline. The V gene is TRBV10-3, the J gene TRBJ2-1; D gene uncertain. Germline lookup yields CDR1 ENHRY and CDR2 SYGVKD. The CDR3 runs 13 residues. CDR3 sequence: CAISESGSNERFF. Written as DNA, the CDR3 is TGTGCCATCAGTGAGTCAGGCAGCAATGAGCGGTTCTTC.

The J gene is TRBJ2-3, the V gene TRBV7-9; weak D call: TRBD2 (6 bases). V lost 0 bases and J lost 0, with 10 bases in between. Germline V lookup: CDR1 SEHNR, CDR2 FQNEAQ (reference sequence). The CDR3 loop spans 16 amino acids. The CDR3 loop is CASSLAQRASTDTQYF. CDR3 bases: TGTGCCAGCAGCTTAGCGCAGCGGGCAAGCACAGATACGCAGTATTTT.

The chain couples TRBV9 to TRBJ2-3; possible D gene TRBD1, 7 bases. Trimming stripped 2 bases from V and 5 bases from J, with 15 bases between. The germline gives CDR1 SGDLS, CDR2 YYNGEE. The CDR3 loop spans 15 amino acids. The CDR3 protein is CASSVLTGEVDTQYF. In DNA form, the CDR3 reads TGTGCCAGCAGCGTGCTAACAGGGGAGGTAGATACGCAGTATTTT.

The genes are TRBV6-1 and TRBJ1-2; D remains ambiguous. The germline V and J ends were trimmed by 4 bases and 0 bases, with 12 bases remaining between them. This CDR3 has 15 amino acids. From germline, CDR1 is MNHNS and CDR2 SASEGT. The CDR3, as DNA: TGTGCCAGCAGTGCCCGACACCCAGCTAACTATGGCTACACCTTC. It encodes CASSARHPANYGYTF.